This passage covers 19 T cell receptor beta chains from one sample sequenced in a study of T cells in Graves' hyperthyroidism and ophthalmopathy. RNA transcripts served as the template for amplifying TCR beta CDR3 regions. During a first-round RT-PCR of the TCR CDR3, the HTBI primer set was used. TCRdb re-derived calls from the multiplex PCR reads in MiXCR, one entry per CDR3 protein. The sample lists about 280,000 distinct CDR3 sequences; 25% to 30% were seen once. Input material: blood. The receptors stem from a man in his forties with Graves' hyperthyroidism that later progressed to Graves' ophthalmopathy.

This clonotype has a count of ten or more. The chain links TRBV20-1 to TRBJ1-6, with 11 bases matching TRBD1. This CDR3 spans 18 amino acids. Germline V gives CDR1 DFQATT, CDR2 SNEGSKA (reference sequence). The V gene end was trimmed by 0 bases and the J gene end by 7 bases; junction bases not matched to a gene: 11. CDR3 coding DNA: TGCAGTGCTAGAGATAGGGGGACAGGGGGTAATCGCAATTCACCCCTCCACTTT. Protein sequence: CSARDRGTGGNRNSPLHF.

This clonotype was counted at least ten times. J is TRBJ1-1 and V is TRBV20-1; D call uncertain. V was pared by 3 bases and J by 7 bases, with 9 bases between. CDR1 is DFQATT, CDR2 SNEGSKA, per germline (reference sequence). CDR3 length: 11 amino acids. CDR3 sequence reads: CSARPEGEAFF. DNA for the CDR3: TGCAGTGCTAGGCCGGAGGGTGAAGCTTTCTTT.

This clonotype was seen many times. The chain is built from TRBV11-2 and TRBJ2-5, with D possibly TRBD1 on 7 matching bases. The length of the CDR3 is 14 residues. V gave up 5 bases and J gave up 4 bases, with 14 bases separating them. In germline, CDR1 is SGHAT, CDR2 FQNNGV. CDR3 sequence (DNA): TGTGCCAGCAGCGTTTCTCAGGGGGGAGAGACCCAGTACTTC. As protein: CASSVSQGGETQYF.

This clonotype occurred many times. The chain employs TRBV29-1 and TRBJ2-7; 7 nucleotides align to TRBD2. The CDR3 covers 13 residues. From germline, CDR1 is SQVTM and CDR2 ANQGSEA. V lost 4 bases and J lost 6; bases outside the gene matches: 9. CDR3 coding DNA: TGCAGCGTTGTTAGCGGGTCCCCTTCCGAGCAGTACTTC. Amino acid sequence: CSVVSGSPSEQYF.

In nucleotides, the CDR3 is TGCAGCGCCAGGGTCGGGGCCACTGAAGCTTTCTTT. Its protein is CSARVGATEAFF. The chain links TRBV29-1 to TRBJ1-1; TRBD1 is a possible D gene (5 bases). Germline assignment: CDR1 SQVTM and CDR2 ANQGSEA. V shed 7 bases and J shed 4 bases, with 13 bases lying between them. The CDR3 is 12 amino acids.

The gene calls are TRBV15 and TRBJ2-7, with D hard to call. The CDR3 is 13 residues long. Trimming cost V 1 base and J 7 bases, with 11 bases left between them. The germline gives CDR1 LNHNV, CDR2 YYDKDF (reference sequence). The CDR3 DNA reads as TGTGCCACCAGCAGAGTTGGTTCCGGGGAGCAGTACTTC. Residues: CATSRVGSGEQYF.

The genes are TRBV19 and TRBJ1-1; no clear D. CDR3 length: 14 residues. CDR1 is LNHDA and CDR2 is SQIVND in the germline V gene (reference sequence). Trimming cost V 6 bases and J 0 bases, with 11 bases left between them. CDR3 protein: CASRISAVNTEAFF. In DNA form, the CDR3 reads TGTGCCAGTAGGATTTCGGCAGTGAACACTGAAGCTTTCTTT.

The rearrangement links TRBV28 to TRBJ1-5; TRBD1 is a possible D gene (6 bases). Germline V gives CDR1 MDHEN, CDR2 SYDVKM. CDR3 length: 15 amino acids. V lost 3 bases and J lost 5, with 14 bases in between. CDR3 protein: CASSFYRAWDQPQHF. CDR3 sequence (DNA): TGTGCCAGCAGTTTTTACAGGGCGTGGGATCAGCCCCAGCATTTT.

Ten or more counts support this clonotype. The genes are TRBV9 and TRBJ2-5; D might be TRBD2 (6 bases). CDR1 SGDLS and CDR2 YYNGEE come from the germline V gene. Trimming took off 4 bases at V and 2 bases at J, with 15 bases between the two ends. This CDR3 region has 15 residues. CDR3 loop: CASSTGLRFQETQYF. The CDR3 region has the DNA TGTGCCAGCAGCACGGGACTGCGCTTTCAAGAGACCCAGTACTTC.

At least ten counts were recorded for this clonotype. The chain couples TRBV7-9 to TRBJ1-2; D is possibly TRBD1 (6 bases). Per germline, CDR1 SEHNR and CDR2 FQNEAQ (reference sequence). This CDR3 has 14 amino acids. V was clipped by 3 bases and J by 2 bases, with 10 bases between them. The DNA of the CDR3 is TGTGCCAGCAGCTTCGGGACAAACAACTATGGCTACACCTTC. Protein: CASSFGTNNYGYTF.

This clonotype was seen at least ten times. V gene TRBV7-9 combines with J gene TRBJ2-7; 9 bases align to TRBD1. V lost 5 bases and J lost 4; bases outside the gene matches: 6. The CDR3 contains 14 residues. Germline V gene sequence: CDR1 SEHNR, CDR2 FQNEAQ (reference sequence). The CDR3 DNA reads TGTGCCAGCAGCGCCGGGACAGGGACTTACGAGCAGTACTTC. This sequence encodes CASSAGTGTYEQYF.

In this sample, this clonotype turned up many times. The rearrangement uses TRBV28 and TRBJ2-3; 8 bases are a match to TRBD1. Germline V gene lookup returns CDR1 MDHEN and CDR2 SYDVKM. The CDR3 runs 16 residues. V lost 3 bases to trimming and J lost 3 bases; unmatched junction nucleotides: 8. The CDR3 sequence is CASSFFRDRITDTQYF. CDR3 nucleotide sequence: TGTGCCAGCAGTTTCTTCCGGGACAGGATAACAGATACGCAGTATTTT.

This sequence joins TRBV6-2 or TRBV6-3 and TRBJ1-5; 10 bases fit TRBD1. There are 15 residues in the CDR3. Trimming took 7 bases from V and 9 from J; bases not matched to a gene: 12. Looked up from germline, CDR1 is MNHEY and CDR2 is SVGEGT. CDR3: CASNSLRDRGAPQHF. The CDR3 DNA follows: TGTGCCAGCAACTCCCTCCGGGACAGGGGAGCGCCCCAGCATTTT.

This clonotype was detected ten times or more. A read error may explain this, as a much larger clone is one base away. The V call is TRBV5-1, the J call TRBJ1-1; weak D call: TRBD1 (6 bases). CDR1 is SGHRS and CDR2 is YFSETQ in the germline V gene. The length of the CDR3 is 17 residues. The chain's CDR3 is CASSLVGAGLGVTEASF. The CDR3 bases are TGCGCCAGCAGCTTGGTGGGGGCAGGGCTGGGAGTCACTGAAGCTTCCTTT.

This clonotype was picked up many times. The chain links TRBV14 to TRBJ2-2; unclear D gene. This CDR3 has 18 amino acids. Trimming took off 3 bases at V and 3 bases at J, with 20 bases between the two ends. CDR1 is SGHDN and CDR2 is FVKESK in the germline V gene. The chain's CDR3 is CASSHNQRRSRYTGELFF. The CDR3 bases are TGTGCCAGCAGCCATAACCAGAGACGGAGCCGATACACCGGGGAGCTGTTTTTT.

This clonotype was recorded at least ten times. This chain links TRBV19 with TRBJ1-5; D is unresolved. CDR3 length equals 15 residues. The germline CDR1 and CDR2 sequences are LNHDA and SQIVND (reference sequence). The V gene lost 4 bases and the J gene lost 1 base, with 11 bases spanning the gap. This CDR3 is CASSNLEVSNQPQHF. The CDR3 region has the DNA TGTGCCAGTAGTAACTTGGAGGTGAGCAATCAGCCCCAGCATTTT.

This clonotype was seen repeatedly, ten times or more. This rearrangement joins TRBV12-3 or TRBV12-4 to TRBJ1-5, with D perhaps matching TRBD1 (5 bases). Trimming removed 8 bases from V and 1 base from J, with 9 bases in between. The CDR3 covers 13 residues. The CDR3 is CASWRQSNQPQHF. As DNA, the CDR3 is TGTGCCAGCTGGAGACAGAGCAATCAGCCCCAGCATTTT.

This clonotype was seen many times. This chain joins TRBV5-4 and TRBJ2-7; 9 bases are a match to TRBD1. The length of the CDR3 is 14 residues. The germline CDR1 and CDR2 sequences are SGHNT and YYREEE (reference sequence). V lost 4 bases, J lost 4 bases, and 6 bases stayed unmatched. CDR3 nucleotides: TGTGCCAGCAGCGGGGGACAGGGTGGTTACGAGCAGTACTTC. This translates into CASSGGQGGYEQYF.

The chain links TRBV12-3 or TRBV12-4 to TRBJ2-4, with D tentatively TRBD1 (7 bases). V lost 3 bases and J 1 base, leaving 13 bases between the germline ends. The CDR3 extends over 16 amino acids. The CDR3, as DNA: TGTGCCAGCAGTTTGGAGGGGGCAATCGCCAAAAACATTCAGTACTTC. This sequence encodes CASSLEGAIAKNIQYF.